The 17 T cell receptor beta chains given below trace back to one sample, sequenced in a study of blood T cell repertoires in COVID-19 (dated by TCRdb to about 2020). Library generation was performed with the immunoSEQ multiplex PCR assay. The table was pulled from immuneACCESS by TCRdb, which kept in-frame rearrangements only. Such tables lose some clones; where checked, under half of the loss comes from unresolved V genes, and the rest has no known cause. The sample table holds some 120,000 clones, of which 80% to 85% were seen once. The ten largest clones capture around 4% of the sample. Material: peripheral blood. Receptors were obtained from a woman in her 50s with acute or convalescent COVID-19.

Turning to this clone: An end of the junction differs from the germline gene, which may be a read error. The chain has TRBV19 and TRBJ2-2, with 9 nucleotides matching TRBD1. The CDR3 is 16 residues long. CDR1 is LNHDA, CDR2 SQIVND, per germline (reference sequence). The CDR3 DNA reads TGTGCCAGTAGCAGACAGGGGGGCCGAGGCACCGGGAAGCTGTTTTTT. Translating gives CASSRQGGRGTGKLFF.

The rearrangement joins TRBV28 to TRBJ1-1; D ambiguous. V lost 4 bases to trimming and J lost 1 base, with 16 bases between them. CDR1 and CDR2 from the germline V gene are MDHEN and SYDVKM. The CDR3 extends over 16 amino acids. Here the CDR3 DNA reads TGTGCCAGCAGTTCTAACGGGCGGGGTACGAACACTGAAGCTTTCTTT. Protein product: CASSSNGRGTNTEAFF.

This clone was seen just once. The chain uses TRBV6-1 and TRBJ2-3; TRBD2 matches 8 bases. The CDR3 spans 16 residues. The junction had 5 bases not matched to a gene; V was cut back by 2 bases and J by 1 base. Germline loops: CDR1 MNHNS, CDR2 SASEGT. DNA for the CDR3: TGTGCCAGCAGTGAATATGGGCGGGGGGGCACAGATACGCAGTATTTT. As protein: CASSEYGRGGTDTQYF.

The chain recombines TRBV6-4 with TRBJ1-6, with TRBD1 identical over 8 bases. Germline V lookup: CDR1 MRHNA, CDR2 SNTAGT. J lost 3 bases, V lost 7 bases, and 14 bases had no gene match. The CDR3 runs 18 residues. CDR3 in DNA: TGTGCCAGCATAGTTCTGCCGGGACAGGACTTCTATAATTCACCCCTCCACTTT. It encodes CASIVLPGQDFYNSPLHF.

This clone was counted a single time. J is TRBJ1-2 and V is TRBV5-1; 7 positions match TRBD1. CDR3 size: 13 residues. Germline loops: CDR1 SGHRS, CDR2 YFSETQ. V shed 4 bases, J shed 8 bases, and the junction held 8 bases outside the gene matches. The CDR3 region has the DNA TGCGCCAGCAGCCTGATCGACAGGGCCGGCTACACCTTC. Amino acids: CASSLIDRAGYTF.

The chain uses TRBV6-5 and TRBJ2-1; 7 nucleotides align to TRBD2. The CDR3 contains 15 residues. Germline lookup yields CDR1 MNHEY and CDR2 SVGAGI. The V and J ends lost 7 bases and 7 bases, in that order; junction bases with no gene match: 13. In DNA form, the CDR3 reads TGTGCCAGCACCCAAACGGGAGGCGGGAAGAATGAGCAGTTCTTC. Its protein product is CASTQTGGGKNEQFF.

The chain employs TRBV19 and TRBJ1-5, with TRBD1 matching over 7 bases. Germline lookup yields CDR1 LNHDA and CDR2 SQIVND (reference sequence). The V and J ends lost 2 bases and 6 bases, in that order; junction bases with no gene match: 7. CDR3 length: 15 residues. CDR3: CASSILEGAPQPQHF. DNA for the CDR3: TGTGCCAGTAGTATATTAGAGGGGGCCCCTCAGCCCCAGCATTTT.

The CDR3 bases are TGTGCCAGTTCCCCCCAGGTCTCCTACAATGAGCAGTTCTTC. It codes for CASSPQVSYNEQFF. The chain employs TRBV19 and TRBJ2-1; D remains ambiguous. Germline V gene data show CDR1 as LNHDA and CDR2 as SQIVND (reference sequence). The germline V and J ends were trimmed by 8 bases and 0 bases, with 11 bases remaining between them. CDR3 length: 14 amino acids.

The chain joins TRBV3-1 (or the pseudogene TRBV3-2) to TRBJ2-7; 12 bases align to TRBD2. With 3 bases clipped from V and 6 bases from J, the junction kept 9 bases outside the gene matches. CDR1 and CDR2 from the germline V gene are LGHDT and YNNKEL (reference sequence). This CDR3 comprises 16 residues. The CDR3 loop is CASSHLTRTSGAEQYF. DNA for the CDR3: TGTGCCAGCAGCCACCTTACCAGGACTAGCGGGGCCGAGCAGTACTTC.

CDR3 in DNA: TGTGCCAGCAGTTGGGCTCCCAAATATGGCTACACCTTC. Amino acids: CASSWAPKYGYTF. The J gene is TRBJ1-2, the V gene TRBV27, with D unresolved. The germline V gene encodes CDR1 MNHEY and CDR2 SMNVEV (reference sequence). Trimming took off 4 bases at V and 5 bases at J, with 11 bases between the two ends. The CDR3 runs to 13 residues.

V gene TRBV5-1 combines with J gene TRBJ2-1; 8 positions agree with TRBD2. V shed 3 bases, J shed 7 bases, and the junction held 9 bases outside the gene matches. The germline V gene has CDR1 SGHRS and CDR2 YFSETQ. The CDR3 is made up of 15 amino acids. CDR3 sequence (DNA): TGCGCCAGCAGCTCAGCTAGCGGGTCAGATAATGAGCAGTTCTTC. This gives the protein CASSSASGSDNEQFF.

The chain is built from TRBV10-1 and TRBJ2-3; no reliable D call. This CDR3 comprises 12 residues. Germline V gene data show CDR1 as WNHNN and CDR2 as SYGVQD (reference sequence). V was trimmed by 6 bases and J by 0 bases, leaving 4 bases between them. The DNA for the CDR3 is TGCGCCAGCAGCCCGAGCACAGATACGCAGTATTTT. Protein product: CASSPSTDTQYF.

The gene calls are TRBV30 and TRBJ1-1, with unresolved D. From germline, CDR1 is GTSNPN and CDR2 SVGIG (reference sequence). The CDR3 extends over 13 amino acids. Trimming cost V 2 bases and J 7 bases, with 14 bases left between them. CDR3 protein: CAWSQAQRLEAFF. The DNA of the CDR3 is TGTGCCTGGAGTCAGGCCCAGCGGCTTGAAGCTTTCTTT.

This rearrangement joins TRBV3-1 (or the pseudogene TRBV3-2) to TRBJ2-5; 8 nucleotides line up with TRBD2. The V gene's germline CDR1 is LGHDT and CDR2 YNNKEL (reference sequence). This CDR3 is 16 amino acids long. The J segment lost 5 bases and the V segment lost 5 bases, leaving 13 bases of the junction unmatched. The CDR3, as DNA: TGTGCCAGCAGCTCCGCTTTTCGGGGGGGCGTCGAGACCCAGTACTTC. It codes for CASSSAFRGGVETQYF.

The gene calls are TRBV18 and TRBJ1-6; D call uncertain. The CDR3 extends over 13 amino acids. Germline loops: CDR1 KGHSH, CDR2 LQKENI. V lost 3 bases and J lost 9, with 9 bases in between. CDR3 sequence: CASSPSRSSPLHF. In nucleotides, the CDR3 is TGTGCCAGCTCACCTTCCCGGTCTTCACCCCTCCACTTT.

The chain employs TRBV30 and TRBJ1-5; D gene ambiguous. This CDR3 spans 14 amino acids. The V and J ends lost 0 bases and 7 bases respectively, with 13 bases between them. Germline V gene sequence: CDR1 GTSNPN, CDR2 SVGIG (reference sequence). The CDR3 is CAWSVKGGGQPQHF. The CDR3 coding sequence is TGTGCCTGGAGTGTAAAGGGAGGTGGGCAGCCCCAGCATTTT.

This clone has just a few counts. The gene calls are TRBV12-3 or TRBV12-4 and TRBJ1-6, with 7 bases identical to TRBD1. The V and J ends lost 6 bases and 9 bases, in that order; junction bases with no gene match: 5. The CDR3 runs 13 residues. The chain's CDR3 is CASRADRASPLHF. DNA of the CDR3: TGTGCCAGCAGGGCCGACAGGGCTTCACCCCTCCACTTT.